These 23 T cell receptor beta chains were all obtained from the same sample, sequenced in a study of molecular identifiers for immune sequencing clone quantification. TCRdb analysed the PCR reads with MiXCR anew, one entry per CDR3 protein. The sample carries approximately 550,000 distinct CDR3 sequences, 20% to 25% recorded once. Material: naive CD8+ T cells from blood, with Jurkat cell RNA spiked in. Noted subset: FACS-sorted CD8+CD4-CCR7+CD45RA+ naive T cells. These receptors originate from a human donor in good health. Some libraries in this study had Jurkat cell RNA spiked in.

This clonotype showed up many times. The V gene is TRBV28, the J gene TRBJ2-7; possibly TRBD1 or TRBD2 for D (5 bases each). V gave up 3 bases and J gave up 5 bases, with 23 bases separating them. The length of the CDR3 is 17 residues. CDR1 and CDR2 (germline): MDHEN, SYDVKM. As DNA, the CDR3 is TGTGCCAGCAGTTTTCGACAGAACTGGGATTCGGGGAACGAGCAGTACTTC. Translated: CASSFRQNWDSGNEQYF.

This clonotype appeared a few times. The chain uses TRBV5-1 and TRBJ2-5, with no clear D. Trimming took 0 bases from V and 5 from J, leaving 14 bases between them. CDR1 and CDR2 (germline): SGHRS, YFSETQ. This CDR3 spans 15 amino acids. The CDR3 DNA follows: TGCGCCAGCAGCTTGGCCAGCAAGTTCTGGGAGACCCAGTACTTC. Translation gives CASSLASKFWETQYF.

This clonotype occurred a few times. The V and J genes are TRBV19 and TRBJ2-7; D assignment may be TRBD1 or TRBD2 (5 bases each). This CDR3 is built from 15 residues. Per germline, CDR1 LNHDA and CDR2 SQIVND (reference sequence). The germline V and J ends were trimmed by 5 bases and 2 bases, with 16 bases remaining between them. DNA of the CDR3: TGTGCCAGTAGTGTGTCAGGGAGCCTAGCCTACGAGCAGTACTTC. Its translation: CASSVSGSLAYEQYF.

This clonotype has more than one count but fewer than ten. The V call is TRBV7-9, the J call TRBJ1-5; no definite D call. Germline V gene data show CDR1 as SEHNR and CDR2 as FQNEAQ (reference sequence). Trimming took 1 base from V and 5 from J, leaving 9 bases between them. The CDR3 totals 14 residues. The chain's CDR3 is CASSLVAGDQPQHF. The CDR3 DNA reads TGTGCCAGCAGCTTAGTGGCGGGCGATCAGCCCCAGCATTTT.

Notes on this clonotype: This sequence may be a read error, since a much larger clone differs from it by one base. The rearrangement uses TRBV20-1 and TRBJ2-7; D is possibly TRBD1 or TRBD2 (6 bases each). Germline V lookup: CDR1 DFQATT, CDR2 SNEGSKA (reference sequence). V gave up 0 bases and J gave up 5 bases, with 26 bases separating them. The CDR3 is made up of 18 amino acids. The CDR3 loop is CSARDSPRGDLITHEQYF. The CDR3 DNA follows: TGCAGTGCTAGAGATTCTCCAAGGGGGGACCTAATAACGCACGAGCAGTACTTC.

In its sample, this clonotype was seen a few times. The chain joins TRBV29-1 to TRBJ2-2, with 9 positions matching TRBD2. The germline V gene encodes CDR1 SQVTM and CDR2 ANQGSEA. The CDR3 runs 14 residues. With V trimmed by 3 bases and J by 7 bases, 6 bases remained unmatched. CDR3 sequence reads: CSVDGGGANGELFF. The CDR3 region has the DNA TGCAGCGTTGACGGCGGGGGGGCGAACGGGGAGCTGTTTTTT.

The genes are TRBV11-2 and TRBJ2-3; D is unclear. This CDR3 is 16 amino acids long. Per the germline V gene, CDR1 is SGHAT and CDR2 is FQNNGV. The V and J ends lost 5 bases and 1 base respectively, with 16 bases between them. CDR3 sequence (DNA): TGTGCCAGCAGCCAGACTGGCGGTTGGGGCACAGATACGCAGTATTTT. Translated, it gives CASSQTGGWGTDTQYF.

This clonotype was seen at least ten times. The chain carries TRBV4-1 and TRBJ2-1; 7 positions agree with TRBD1. The CDR3 has 14 residues. Trimming at V came to 4 bases and at J to 2 bases, leaving 2 bases not matched to a gene. Germline assignment: CDR1 MGHRA and CDR2 YSYEKL. The chain's CDR3 is CASSPGTAYNEQFF. As DNA, the CDR3 is TGCGCCAGCAGCCCGGGGACAGCCTACAATGAGCAGTTCTTC.

J is TRBJ2-3 and V is TRBV7-8; 8 nucleotides match TRBD2. CDR3 length: 19 amino acids. With 7 bases clipped from V and 0 bases from J, the junction kept 18 bases outside the gene matches. CDR1 and CDR2 (germline): SGHVS, FQNEAQ. The CDR3 bases are TGTGCCAGCACCGGGGAGGGGGTAGCGGGATACCCTAGCACAGATACGCAGTATTTT. It codes for CASTGEGVAGYPSTDTQYF.

This clonotype was counted at least ten times. The chain uses TRBV28 and TRBJ2-7; 7 bases align to TRBD1. V gave up 6 bases and J gave up 0 bases; unmatched junction bases: 2. CDR3 size: 13 residues. Germline CDR1 and CDR2: MDHEN and SYDVKM. The CDR3 protein is CASRWDSSYEQYF. The CDR3, as DNA: TGTGCCAGCAGGTGGGACAGCTCCTACGAGCAGTACTTC.

V and J are TRBV11-2 and TRBJ2-7; 10 bases map to TRBD1. Germline CDR1 is SGHAT and CDR2 is FQNNGV. The CDR3 length is 18 residues. Germline trimming cut 4 bases from V and 3 bases from J; bases unmatched to any gene: 15. The CDR3, as DNA: TGTGCCAGCAGCTCCCGACAGGGGGCGTATAGCTACTACTACGAGCAGTACTTC. It is translated as CASSSRQGAYSYYYEQYF.

This clonotype was observed a few times. V is TRBV2 and J is TRBJ1-4; 9 positions match TRBD1. The CDR3 consists of 20 residues. V was pared by 7 bases and J by 0 bases, with 18 bases of the junction left unmatched. CDR1 and CDR2 from the germline V gene are SNHLY and FYNNEI. The CDR3 sequence is CASNFRLQGAIDSTNEKLFF. The CDR3 DNA reads as TGTGCCAGCAACTTTCGCCTACAGGGGGCAATTGACTCAACTAATGAAAAACTGTTTTTT. Together with reference TRBV2 and TRBJ1-4, the CDR3 gives the full variable domain: EPEVTQTPSHQVTQMGQEVILRCVPISNHLYFYWYRQILGQKVEFLVSFYNNEISEKSEIFDDQFSVERPDGSNFTLKIRSTKLEDSAMYFCASNFRLQGAIDSTNEKLFFGSGTQLSVL.

The gene calls are TRBV23-1 and TRBJ2-7, with a possible D match to TRBD1 (5 bases). TRBV23-1 is an ORF, with its function uncertain. CDR3 size: 13 residues. V was clipped by 6 bases and J by 4 bases, with 13 bases between them. CDR3 nucleotides: TGCGCCAGCAGCCCACGGTGGACATACGAGCAGTACTTC. Translation gives CASSPRWTYEQYF.

Remarks on this clonotype: This may arise from a read error, as a much more abundant clone is one base away. The chain carries TRBV20-1 and TRBJ2-7; 10 positions agree with TRBD2. CDR1 and CDR2 (germline): DFQATT, SNEGSKA (reference sequence). CDR3 length: 16 residues. CDR3 region: CSAVDRAQLAGEEQCF. The CDR3 region has the DNA TGCAGTGCGGTCGACAGGGCCCAGCTAGCGGGAGAAGAGCAGTGCTTC.

The chain has TRBV6-2 or TRBV6-3 and TRBJ1-5; possible D gene TRBD1, 6 bases. The CDR3 is made up of 14 amino acids. CDR1 is MNHEY, CDR2 SVGEGT, per germline. V was clipped by 8 bases and J by 3 bases, with 14 bases between them. As DNA, the CDR3 is TGTGCCAGCCTGAAAACAGGGCCCAATCAGCCCCAGCATTTT. Translation gives CASLKTGPNQPQHF.

This clonotype was found a few times. The chain joins TRBV27 to TRBJ2-7; 9 positions match TRBD1. V dropped 6 bases and J dropped 7; count of bases not matched to a gene: 7. The CDR3 extends over 13 amino acids. Germline V gene data show CDR1 as MNHEY and CDR2 as SMNVEV (reference sequence). CDR3 loop: CASSIQGAVEQYF. The CDR3 bases are TGTGCCAGCAGCATACAGGGGGCGGTGGAGCAGTACTTC.

Only a few counts were recorded for this clonotype. A single base separates this from a much larger clone, so it may be a read error. This rearrangement joins TRBV6-5 to TRBJ2-7, with a weak D call TRBD2 (6 bases). V lost 0 bases and J lost 11, with 14 bases in between. Germline V gene lookup returns CDR1 MNHEY and CDR2 SVGAGI. The CDR3 is made up of 13 amino acids. CDR3 DNA: TGTGCCAGCAGTTACTCGGATCCGACGGGGGAGTACTTC. Translated: CASSYSDPTGEYF.

This clonotype was seen ten or more times. CDR3 in DNA: TGCGCCAGCAGCTTGGACGGACTTGCAACTAATGAAAAACTGTTTTTT. This gives the protein CASSLDGLATNEKLFF. V usage is TRBV5-1 and J usage is TRBJ1-4; D remains ambiguous. Trimming took 0 bases from V and 0 from J, leaving 9 bases between them. In germline, CDR1 is SGHRS, CDR2 YFSETQ. The CDR3 contains 16 residues.

The sample holds many counts of this clonotype. J is TRBJ1-1 and V is TRBV7-9; D is unclear. This CDR3 is built from 11 residues. Germline CDR1 and CDR2: SEHNR and FQNEAQ (reference sequence). V was shortened by 7 bases and J by 10 bases, with 13 bases between the two germline ends. Written as DNA, the CDR3 is TGTGCCAGCACCCCCCGGTGGGGAGCTTTCTTT. Protein: CASTPRWGAFF.

This clonotype was seen repeatedly, ten times or more. The CDR3 region has the DNA TGTGCCAGCAGTTATATCTGGTTTGAGACCCAGTACTTC. Residues: CASSYIWFETQYF. J is TRBJ2-5 and V is TRBV6-6, with D unclear. Germline assignment: CDR1 MNHNY and CDR2 SVGAGI (reference sequence). The V end lost 3 bases, the J end lost 5 bases, and 10 bases lay between the germline ends. The CDR3 runs to 13 residues.

Details on this clonotype: This sequence may be a read error, since a much larger clone differs from it by one base. The chain links TRBV24-1 to TRBJ2-2; D is unresolved. The CDR3 covers 11 residues. Looked up from germline, CDR1 is KGHDR and CDR2 is SFDVKD. In DNA form, the CDR3 reads TGTGTCACCAGTGAATCCGGGGAGCTGTTTTTT. Translated: CVTSESGELFF.

To note about this clonotype: Possible read error: a much larger clone is one base away. The chain recombines TRBV15 with TRBJ2-1; TRBD2 matches 11 bases. From germline, CDR1 is LNHNV and CDR2 YYDKDF (reference sequence). The CDR3 spans 17 residues. CDR3 in DNA: TGTGCCACCAGCGGAGAGCAACTAGCGGGAGAGGGGCATGAGCAGTTCTTC. It yields the protein CATSGEQLAGEGHEQFF.

The chain couples TRBV12-3 or TRBV12-4 to TRBJ2-1, with 7 bases matching TRBD1. The V gene end was trimmed by 2 bases and the J gene end by 7 bases; junction bases not matched to a gene: 2. The CDR3 contains 13 residues. The CDR3: CASSLLQGNEQFF. In nucleotides, the CDR3 is TGTGCCAGCAGTTTATTACAGGGGAATGAGCAGTTCTTC.